A selection of T cell receptor beta chains follows, all from one sample in a study of cytomegalovirus exposure and HLA in healthy donors. TCRdb's copy holds only in-frame clones and misses some; the assay was immunoSEQ multiplex PCR. The sample lists about 160,000 clones; 81% were seen once. Input material: PBMCs. These receptors came from a woman between 18 and 29 years old in good health and CMV-seronegative. CDR3s include the opening cysteine and the closing phenylalanine or tryptophan. Each record gives: D gene, J gene, V gene, clone size, CDR3 DNA, CDR3 protein. The D gene is left open where the match is weak. Expanded clones are given a class, and other clones once, few, many or no size at all.

TRBD1,TRBJ2-3,TRBV29-1,.,TGCAGCGTTGAAGGACAGGGAGTGGGAACAGATACGCAGTATTTT,CSVEGQGVGTDTQYF
TRBD1,TRBJ1-5,TRBV5-4,.,TGTGCCAGCAGCTTGGGACAGGGGTTCGATCAGCCCCAGCATTTT,CASSLGQGFDQPQHF
TRBD1,TRBJ1-2,TRBV5-4,few,TGTGCCAGCAGTTCAGCCGGGACAGATATTTATGGCTACACCTTC,CASSSAGTDIYGYTF
TRBD2,TRBJ2-7,TRBV28,.,TGTGCCAGCAGTTTCCAAATTAGACTAGCGGGGGATTCCTACGAGCAGTACTTC,CASSFQIRLAGDSYEQYF
TRBD2,TRBJ2-1,TRBV6-4,.,TGTGCCAGCAGTGAGTTTAGCGGGAGGCCGTTCAATAAGCAGTTCTTC,CASSEFSGRPFNKQFF
.,TRBJ1-3,TRBV11-2,.,TGTGCCAGCAGCTTAACAGGGAAACGGAGCACCATATATTTT,CASSLTGKRSTIYF
TRBD1,TRBJ1-5,TRBV7-8,.,TGTGCCAGCAGCTTAGGACAGGGTCTTAGCAATCAGCCCCAGCATTTT,CASSLGQGLSNQPQHF
TRBD1,TRBJ1-2,TRBV5-1,once,TGCGCCAGCAGCTTGGGGACAGGGTCTGGCTACACCTTC,CASSLGTGSGYTF
.,TRBJ2-6,TRBV7-9,.,TGTGCCAGCAGCGGCTCAGGATTCGTCTCTGGGGCCAACGTCCTGACTTTC,CASSGSGFVSGANVLTF
.,TRBJ1-2,TRBV28,.,TGTGCCACCCGACAGAGCCCCAACTATGGCTACACCTTC,CATRQSPNYGYTF
TRBD1,TRBJ1-1,TRBV19,.,TGTGCCAGTAGTACGGTGGACAGGGGATACGGCACTGAAGCTTTCTTT,CASSTVDRGYGTEAFF
TRBD2,TRBJ2-1,TRBV19,.,TGTGCCAGTAGTATAGGGTCGGCGGGAGCGAACAATGAGCAGTTCTTC,CASSIGSAGANNEQFF
.,TRBJ2-2,TRBV6-1,.,TGTGCCAGCGAGACTGGCGGGTACACCGGGGAGCTGTTTTTT,CASETGGYTGELFF
.,TRBJ2-5,TRBV7-9,.,TGTGCCAGCAGCTTAGCTCCCGCAGGGCAACAAGAGACCCAGTACTTC,CASSLAPAGQQETQYF
.,TRBJ2-7,TRBV10-2,.,TGCGCCAGCAGTGAGGCGGGCAACTACGAGCAGTACTTC,CASSEAGNYEQYF
.,TRBJ1-1,TRBV4-1,once,TGCGCCAGCAGCCAATCTCGGGGGGCGGGCACTGAAGCTTTCTTT,CASSQSRGAGTEAFF
.,TRBJ2-7,TRBV10-1,.,TGCGCCAGCAGTGAAATGGGAGATCGGTACGAGCAGTACTTC,CASSEMGDRYEQYF
TRBD2,TRBJ2-7,TRBV19,.,TGTGCCAGTAGTATTGGGCGGGAGCTACCCTACGAGCAGTACTTC,CASSIGRELPYEQYF
TRBD1,TRBJ1-6,TRBV27,.,TGTGCCAGCAGTTTCTGGACAGGAATGAATTCACCCCTCCACTTT,CASSFWTGMNSPLHF
.,TRBJ2-5,TRBV5-4,few,TGTGCCAGCAGCGTCCGGGACCAAGAGACCCAGTACTTC,CASSVRDQETQYF
.,TRBJ2-7,TRBV4-2,few,TGTGCCAGCAGCCAAGGCCGAGGGCGGTCCTACGAGCAGTACTTC,CASSQGRGRSYEQYF
.,TRBJ2-1,TRBV5-1,.,TGCGCCAGCAGCTTGGGGCCATACAATGAGCAGTTCTTC,CASSLGPYNEQFF
TRBD2,TRBJ2-7,TRBV5-1,once,TGCGCCAGCAGCTTTGGGCGGGAGAGATTGGACGAGCAGTACTTC,CASSFGRERLDEQYF
TRBD1,TRBJ2-2,TRBV9,.,TGTGCCAGCAGTGGGACAGCGAACACCGGGGAGCTGTTTTTT,CASSGTANTGELFF
.,TRBJ1-1,TRBV6-5,.,TGTGCCAGCAGTTCGCCGGCGGGGAGAACTGAAGCTTTCTTT,CASSSPAGRTEAFF
TRBD1,TRBJ1-6,TRBV28,.,TGTGCCAGCAGCCCGAGCGGGACAGGGAGGACCTCCACCCTCCACTTT,CASSPSGTGRTSTLHF
TRBD1,TRBJ1-1,TRBV28,once,TGTGCCAGCAGTACCCCGGACAGGGGATTTCCTGAAGCTTTCTTT,CASSTPDRGFPEAFF
.,TRBJ2-7,TRBV5-1,.,TGCGCCAGCAGCCGTAGTGTCGGGTCCTACGAGCAGTACTTC,CASSRSVGSYEQYF
.,TRBJ1-6,TRBV2,.,TGTGCCAGCAGCGGGGATCATAATTCACCCCTCCACTTT,CASSGDHNSPLHF
.,TRBJ2-2,TRBV28,few,TGTGCCAGCACCGGTGGCGGGGAGCTGTTTTTT,CASTGGGELFF
TRBD1,TRBJ1-2,TRBV6-1,.,TGTGCCAGCACCGGGACAGCCTATGGCTACACCTTC,CASTGTAYGYTF
TRBD1,TRBJ2-7,TRBV19,.,TGTGCCAGTAGTATTGGTAGGGGGCGGTACTCCTACGAGCAGTACTTC,CASSIGRGRYSYEQYF
.,TRBJ2-7,TRBV15,.,TGTGCCACCAGCAGGGCAGATCCTTCCTACGAGCAGTACTTC,CATSRADPSYEQYF
TRBD2,TRBJ2-1,TRBV7-6,few,TGTGCCAGCAGCTTAGTAGCGGGAGGACTTTACAATGAGCAGTTCTTC,CASSLVAGGLYNEQFF
TRBD1,TRBJ1-3,TRBV18,.,TGTGCCAGCACCCGGACAGGGGGCTATGGAAACACCATATATTTT,CASTRTGGYGNTIYF
TRBD2,TRBJ2-3,TRBV9,once,TGTGCCAGCAGCGTTAGCGGGGGGGTAGCAGATACGCAGTATTTT,CASSVSGGVADTQYF
.,TRBJ2-6,TRBV2,.,TGTGCCAGCAGTGATTCGGGGGTGCTCTCTGGGGCCAACGTCCTGACTTTC,CASSDSGVLSGANVLTF
.,TRBJ1-1,TRBV4-1,.,TGCGCCAGCAGCCAAGGCAGGCTTGGCTTCATAAACACTGAAGCTTTCTTT,CASSQGRLGFINTEAFF
.,TRBJ1-1,TRBV19,.,TGTGCCAGTAGTATATCGGTGAACCCGAACACTGAAGCTTTCTTT,CASSISVNPNTEAFF
TRBD2,TRBJ2-1,TRBV27,.,TGTGCCAGCAGTCCTTGGACTAGCGGGACCAATGAGCAGTTCTTC,CASSPWTSGTNEQFF
TRBD1,TRBJ2-3,TRBV6-6,.,TGTGCCTGCTCCGGGACAGGGTCCTTAAGCACAGATACGCAGTATTTT,CACSGTGSLSTDTQYF
TRBD1,TRBJ2-7,TRBV7-3,once,TGTGCCAGCAGTACTGGGGGGACAGGGGGCCCCGGCGAGCAGTACTTC,CASSTGGTGGPGEQYF